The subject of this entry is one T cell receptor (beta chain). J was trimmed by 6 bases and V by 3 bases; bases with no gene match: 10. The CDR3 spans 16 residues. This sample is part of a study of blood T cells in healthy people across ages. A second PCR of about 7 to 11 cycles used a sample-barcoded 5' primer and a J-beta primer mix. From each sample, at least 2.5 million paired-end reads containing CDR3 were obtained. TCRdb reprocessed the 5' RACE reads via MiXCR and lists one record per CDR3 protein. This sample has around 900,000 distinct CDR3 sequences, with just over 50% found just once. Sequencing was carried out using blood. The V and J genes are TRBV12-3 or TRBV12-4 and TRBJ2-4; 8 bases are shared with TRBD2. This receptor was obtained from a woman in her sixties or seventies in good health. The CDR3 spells CASSFDSGKIRNIQYF. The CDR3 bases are TGTGCCAGCAGTTTTGATAGCGGGAAGATTAGAAACATTCAGTACTTC.